Below, 13 T cell receptor beta chains from the same sample are listed, as sequenced in a study of blood T cells in healthy people across ages. Alongside a J-beta primer mix, a sample-barcoded 5' primer served in a second PCR lasting roughly 6 to 11 cycles. A single record per CDR3 protein comes from TCRdb applying MiXCR to the 5' RACE reads. The sample has hundreds of thousands of distinct CDR3 sequences; 50% to 60% are singletons. Source material: blood. The receptors originated from a man in his 60s in good health.

Here the CDR3 reads CARPWTSESTDTQYF. As DNA, the CDR3 is TGTGCCAGGCCCTGGACTAGCGAGAGCACAGATACGCAGTATTTT. The V call is TRBV27, the J call TRBJ2-3; 9 nucleotides agree with TRBD2. The V and J ends lost 9 bases and 0 bases, in that order; junction bases with no gene match: 7. CDR1 and CDR2 from the germline V gene are MNHEY and SMNVEV (reference sequence). This CDR3 contains 15 residues.

The chain is built from TRBV12-3 or TRBV12-4 and TRBJ2-5, with 8 bases lining up with TRBD1. The DNA end is more similar to TRBJ2-7, so the J call may be wrong. There are 15 residues in the CDR3. CDR3: CASSFLDRVPYEQYF. The CDR3 DNA follows: TGTGCCAGCAGTTTTTTGGACAGGGTACCCTACGAGCAGTACTTC.

J is TRBJ2-3 and V is TRBV30; 9 positions match TRBD1. J gave up 4 bases and V 3 bases, and 8 bases lay outside the gene matches. The CDR3 runs to 15 residues. Germline CDR1 GTSNPN, CDR2 SVGIG (reference sequence). The CDR3 nucleotides read TGTGCCTGGAGGCGGGACAGGGAGGTCGCAGATACGCAGTATTTT. It yields the protein CAWRRDREVADTQYF.

This clonotype has only one observation. This chain joins TRBV29-1 and TRBJ1-2; perhaps TRBD1 as D (5 bases). The V and J ends lost 7 bases and 3 bases respectively, with 24 bases between them. Germline V lookup: CDR1 SQVTM, CDR2 ANQGSEA. The CDR3 is 16 amino acids. The CDR3 sequence is CSGGDPKGPLDYGYTF. CDR3 in DNA: TGCAGCGGGGGGGACCCCAAAGGCCCACTGGACTATGGCTACACCTTC.

The V and J genes are TRBV7-2 and TRBJ2-3; D unclear. There are 13 residues in the CDR3. The germline gives CDR1 SGHTA, CDR2 FQGNSA. Trimming took 5 bases from V and 4 from J, leaving 10 bases between them. CDR3 sequence: CASSVSRADTQYF. The CDR3 nucleotides read TGTGCCAGCAGCGTCTCTCGAGCAGATACGCAGTATTTT.

Only a few counts were recorded for this clonotype. The V and J genes are TRBV7-2 and TRBJ2-7; TRBD2 aligns across 9 bases. Germline V gives CDR1 SGHTA, CDR2 FQGNSA. This CDR3 has 15 amino acids. With V trimmed by 5 bases and J by 0 bases, 5 bases remained unmatched. CDR3 residues: CASSPRTSASYEQYF. The CDR3 DNA follows: TGTGCCAGCAGCCCGAGGACTAGCGCCTCCTACGAGCAGTACTTC. Variable domain in full (rest from reference TRBV7-2 and TRBJ2-7): GAGVSQSPSNKVTEKGKDVELRCDPISGHTALYWYRQSLGQGLEFLIYFQGNSAPDKSGLPSDRFSAERTGGSVSTLTIQRTQQEDSAVYLCASSPRTSASYEQYFGPGTRLTVT.

This clonotype was observed a few times. V and J are TRBV6-5 and TRBJ1-1, with D tentatively TRBD1 (6 bases). The germline V gene has CDR1 MNHEY and CDR2 SVGAGI. Trimming left V 5 bases short and J 5 bases short, with 18 bases between. The CDR3 has 15 residues. CDR3 residues: CASSDGGPGKTEAFF. The CDR3 bases are TGTGCCAGCAGTGACGGGGGCCCGGGGAAAACTGAAGCTTTCTTT.

In the case of this clonotype: At one of its ends the junction is not consistent with the germline gene, which may arise from a read error. The CDR3 DNA is TGCAGCGCTCAGGCGGGAGCTAACTACGCGCAGTACTTC. It yields the protein CSAQAGANYAQYF. V gene TRBV29-1 combines with J gene TRBJ2-7; 7 nucleotides agree with TRBD2. Germline loops: CDR1 SQVTM, CDR2 ANQGSEA. The CDR3 is 13 amino acids.

The chain employs TRBV6-2 or TRBV6-3 and TRBJ2-2; tentative D call: TRBD2 (5 bases). V gave up 8 bases and J gave up 5 bases, with 9 bases separating them. CDR1 and CDR2 (germline): MNHEY, SVGEGT. The CDR3 is 12 residues long. The CDR3 nucleotides are TGTGCCAGCTATTCGGGGACCGGGGAGCTGTTTTTT. This gives the protein CASYSGTGELFF.

The chain has TRBV20-1 and TRBJ2-7, with D unresolved. Trimming removed 2 bases from V and 0 bases from J, with 11 bases in between. Germline CDR1 and CDR2: DFQATT and SNEGSKA (reference sequence). The CDR3 has 14 amino acids. CDR3 region: CSARQDTSSYEQYF. The CDR3 nucleotides are TGCAGTGCTAGACAAGACACGAGCTCCTACGAGCAGTACTTC.

The chain carries TRBV30 and TRBJ2-5; D remains unclear. The end of the DNA is better explained by TRBJ2-7, so the J call may be wrong. There are 13 residues in the CDR3. Germline V gives CDR1 GTSNPN, CDR2 SVGIG (reference sequence). CDR3 DNA: TGTGCCTGGAGTGGACTCGGGTTGGGCGAGCAGTACTTC. As protein: CAWSGLGLGEQYF.

The genes are TRBV7-2 and TRBJ2-3; no clear D gene. The germline CDR1 and CDR2 sequences are SGHTA and FQGNSA. This CDR3 spans 14 amino acids. V lost 4 bases and J 4 bases, leaving 12 bases between the germline ends. CDR3 sequence reads: CASSSRLGADTQYF. The CDR3 DNA sequence: TGTGCCAGCAGCTCCCGTCTTGGGGCAGATACGCAGTATTTT.

By share, this clonotype counts as medium-sized (0.01 to 0.1%). The V and J genes are TRBV20-1 and TRBJ2-1; TRBD1 matches at 9 bases. CDR1 DFQATT and CDR2 SNEGSKA come from the germline V gene (reference sequence). This CDR3 is built from 14 residues. The ends lost 6 bases at V and 6 bases at J; junction bases unmatched: 9. For the CDR3, the DNA is TGCAGTGCCCCCCAGGGACAGGGACGCAATGAGCAGTTCTTC. The encoded protein is CSAPQGQGRNEQFF.